Following are 20 T cell receptor beta chains from one sample sequenced in a study of T cells in Graves' hyperthyroidism and ophthalmopathy. The investigators amplified TCR beta CDR3 regions from RNA transcripts. The HTBI set primed first-round TCR CDR3 RT-PCR. TCRdb passed the multiplex PCR reads through MiXCR, listing each CDR3 protein once. The top ten clones hold around 29% of a sample with around 200,000 distinct CDR3 sequences, about 15% of them seen once. The sample taken for sequencing was blood. The receptors derive from a woman between 50 and 59 years old with Graves' hyperthyroidism.

At least ten counts were recorded for this clonotype. The gene calls are TRBV20-1 and TRBJ1-2, with D possibly matching TRBD1 (6 bases). The CDR3 contains 10 residues. Looked up from germline, CDR1 is DFQATT and CDR2 is SNEGSKA (reference sequence). V was trimmed by 6 bases and J by 7 bases, leaving 9 bases between them. In nucleotides, the CDR3 is TGCAGTGCCTCAGGGGCTGGCTACACCTTC. Translating it yields CSASGAGYTF.

This clonotype was detected many times. The rearrangement uses TRBV19 and TRBJ1-5, with a weak D call TRBD1 (6 bases). V was shortened by 1 base and J by 2 bases, with 21 bases between the two germline ends. CDR1 LNHDA and CDR2 SQIVND come from the germline V gene (reference sequence). The CDR3 totals 19 residues. The CDR3 DNA is TGTGCCAGTAGTATAGGCGGGACAACTCGGACGGCTGGCAATCAGCCCCAGCATTTT. It is translated as CASSIGGTTRTAGNQPQHF.

A word on this clonotype: Just one base apart from a much larger clone, this may be a read error. V is TRBV19 and J is TRBJ1-1; D is possibly TRBD1 (6 bases). The CDR3 has 15 amino acids. The V gene's germline CDR1 is LNHDA and CDR2 SQIVND (reference sequence). CDR3 in DNA: TGTGCCAGTAGTTCCAGAGGAGGGGGGAACGCTGAAGCTTTCTTT. Protein: CASSSRGGGNAEAFF.

Only a few counts were recorded for this clonotype. The genes are TRBV4-1 and TRBJ1-5; no firm D call. V was cut by 1 base and J by 2 bases, with 6 bases left in between. The CDR3 covers 14 residues. Germline lookup yields CDR1 MGHRA and CDR2 YSYEKL. CDR3 in DNA: TGCGCCAGCAGCCAAGGATACGGCAATCAGCCCCAGCATTTT. Translated: CASSQGYGNQPQHF.

Many counts were recorded for this clonotype. This sequence joins TRBV12-3 or TRBV12-4 and TRBJ1-1, with no clear D. The germline V and J ends were trimmed by 6 bases and 1 base, with 6 bases remaining between them. This CDR3 region has 12 residues. The CDR3 nucleotides are TGTGCCAGCAGCTGGAGGAACACTGAAGCTTTCTTT. Translated: CASSWRNTEAFF.

This clonotype was observed many times. V and J are TRBV27 and TRBJ1-1; D unresolved. V was shortened by 4 bases and J by 0 bases, with 12 bases between the two germline ends. The CDR3 consists of 15 residues. Germline CDR1 reads MNHEY; CDR2 reads SMNVEV (reference sequence). CDR3 sequence (DNA): TGTGCCAGCAGTTACTCCCCACAGTTGAACACTGAAGCTTTCTTT. Translated: CASSYSPQLNTEAFF.

The sample holds many counts of this clonotype. V gene TRBV12-3 or TRBV12-4 combines with J gene TRBJ1-3; D unresolved. CDR3 length: 10 amino acids. V dropped 2 bases and J dropped 7 bases, with 0 bases sitting between them. DNA for the CDR3: TGTGCCAGCAGTTTAAACACCATATATTTT. Protein sequence: CASSLNTIYF.

In this sample, this clonotype turned up many times. This chain joins TRBV20-1 and TRBJ2-5; TRBD1 aligns across 9 bases. CDR3 length: 13 amino acids. Looked up from germline, CDR1 is DFQATT and CDR2 is SNEGSKA (reference sequence). The trim removed 3 bases at V and 4 bases at J, leaving 3 bases unmatched. The chain's CDR3 is CSARGQGRETQYF. The CDR3 region has the DNA TGCAGTGCTAGGGGACAGGGACGAGAGACCCAGTACTTC.

The rearrangement uses TRBV20-1 and TRBJ2-1, with D perhaps TRBD2 (6 bases). The CDR3 consists of 17 residues. V lost 6 bases to trimming and J lost 2 bases, with 23 bases between them. Germline-derived CDR1 and CDR2 are DFQATT and SNEGSKA (reference sequence). CDR3 sequence reads: CSALDLLTSSAYNEQFF. The CDR3 DNA sequence: TGCAGTGCCCTAGATTTGTTAACTAGCTCGGCCTACAATGAGCAGTTCTTC.

This clonotype was counted ten times or more. The CDR3 loop reads CASSLWPRSTEAFF. In nucleotides, the CDR3 is TGTGCCAGCAGCTTATGGCCTCGTAGCACTGAAGCTTTCTTT. V usage is TRBV11-3 and J usage is TRBJ1-1, with unresolved D. Trimming removed 2 bases from V and 4 bases from J, with 11 bases in between. The CDR3 spans 14 residues. The germline gives CDR1 SGHNT, CDR2 YENEEA.

Of note for this clonotype: Given a much more abundant clone one base away, this may be a read error. The rearrangement uses TRBV6-5 and TRBJ1-4; possibly TRBD1 for D (5 bases). Trimming shortened V by 0 bases and J by 7 bases, and 6 bases separated the two germline ends. Germline V gene sequence: CDR1 MNHEY, CDR2 SVGAGI. The CDR3 is 13 amino acids. CDR3 DNA: TGTGCCAGCAGTTACTCGGGGGGTGAAAAACTGTTTTTT. This codes for CASSYSGGEKLFF.

This sequence joins TRBV5-4 and TRBJ1-1; 12 positions match TRBD1. CDR1 and CDR2 (germline): SGHNT, YYREEE (reference sequence). The V segment lost 3 bases and the J segment 5 bases; nucleotides outside the gene matches: 8. The CDR3 runs to 16 residues. CDR3 amino acids: CASSSGTGGDWTEAFF. The CDR3 bases are TGTGCCAGCAGCTCTGGGACAGGGGGCGATTGGACTGAAGCTTTCTTT.

This clonotype was detected only a few times. The rearrangement uses TRBV4-2 and TRBJ1-2; D uncertain. The CDR3 is 15 residues long. V was trimmed by 2 bases and J by 4 bases, leaving 14 bases between them. The germline CDR1 and CDR2 sequences are LGHNA and YNFKEQ. CDR3 nucleotides: TGTGCCAGCAGCCAACCTACAGAGAGATTCTATGGCTACACCTTC. Encoded protein: CASSQPTERFYGYTF.

This clonotype showed up just a few times. The rearrangement uses TRBV4-1 and TRBJ2-7; 7 bases align to TRBD1. The CDR3 contains 16 residues. In germline, CDR1 is MGHRA, CDR2 YSYEKL. V trimming: 2 bases; J trimming: 0 bases; junction bases outside the gene matches: 7. This CDR3 is CASSQFPGQSSYEQYF. DNA of the CDR3: TGCGCCAGCAGCCAATTCCCGGGACAGTCCTCCTACGAGCAGTACTTC.

The rearrangement links TRBV28 to TRBJ2-1, with D possibly being TRBD1 or TRBD2 (5 bases each). The CDR3 sequence is 14 residues long. V gave up 2 bases and J gave up 10 bases, with 15 bases separating them. CDR1 and CDR2 from the germline V gene are MDHEN and SYDVKM. The CDR3 here is CASSLRTRDVEQFF. In DNA, the CDR3 is TGTGCCAGCAGTTTACGAACCCGGGACGTAGAGCAGTTCTTC.

This clonotype was seen ten or more times. V gene TRBV7-9 combines with J gene TRBJ1-2; tentatively, D is TRBD1 (5 bases). CDR1 and CDR2 from the germline V gene are SEHNR and FQNEAQ (reference sequence). The CDR3 sequence is 15 residues long. V lost 5 bases to trimming and J lost 8 bases, with 21 bases between them. CDR3 sequence reads: CASSAIRVDSSGYTF. In nucleotides, the CDR3 is TGTGCCAGCAGCGCTATCAGGGTTGATTCGTCCGGCTACACCTTC.

This clonotype has a count of ten or more. This chain links TRBV6-1 with TRBJ1-1, with unresolved D. Per the germline V gene, CDR1 is MNHNS and CDR2 is SASEGT. V was clipped by 4 bases and J by 0 bases, with 6 bases between them. This CDR3 spans 13 amino acids. CDR3 in amino acids: CASSGNVNTEAFF. The CDR3 DNA sequence: TGTGCCAGCAGTGGGAATGTGAACACTGAAGCTTTCTTT.

This clonotype was counted many times. The chain joins TRBV5-1 to TRBJ2-7; possible D gene TRBD1, 6 bases. The CDR3 loop spans 15 amino acids. V was pared by 2 bases and J by 5 bases, with 17 bases between. From germline, CDR1 is SGHRS and CDR2 YFSETQ. This chain's CDR3 is CASSLGGSPRHEQYF. The DNA of the CDR3 is TGCGCCAGCAGCTTAGGGGGATCCCCCCGCCACGAGCAGTACTTC.

On this clonotype: The junction does not match germline at one end; this may be a read error. V and J are TRBV20-1 and TRBJ2-5; maybe TRBD2 (5 bases). The CDR3 contains 14 residues. Germline-derived CDR1 and CDR2 are DFQATT and SNEGSKA (reference sequence). CDR3 residues: CSARGSQSTETQYF. CDR3 nucleotides: TGCAGTGCGAGAGGGAGCCAATCGACGGAGACCCAGTACTTC.

The V call is TRBV28, the J call TRBJ2-3, with TRBD2 matching 9 bases. This CDR3 comprises 17 residues. Germline-derived CDR1 and CDR2 are MDHEN and SYDVKM. With V trimmed by 5 bases and J by 4 bases, 13 bases remained unmatched. The CDR3 DNA reads TGTGCCAGCAGTCACCAGAATAGCGGGAGTGGTGCAGATACGCAGTATTTT. Translated: CASSHQNSGSGADTQYF.